Sequencing of this TCR beta chain was carried out in a study of immune cell composition in non-small cell lung cancer. Study-level points and caveats: Overall clonality, unlike maximal tumour-associated clone frequency, did not predict TIL reactivity.

The repertoire was sequenced with immunoSEQ multiplex PCR; TCRdb's copy has only in-frame clones and lacks some. The table lists 2,400 or so clones, over 75% of them singletons. Germline V gene sequence: CDR1 LNHDA, CDR2 SQIVND (reference sequence). The CDR3 totals 16 residues. V trimming: 4 bases; J trimming: 6 bases; junction bases outside the gene matches: 10. This clone was counted once. Its specificity is not known. The clonotype originates from a human donor with non-small cell lung cancer. This rearrangement joins TRBV19 to TRBJ2-3, with 10 bases lining up with TRBD2. Sequenced sample: lung tumor tissue. CDR3 loop: CASSTPEVAGGDTQYF. CDR3 DNA: TGTGCCAGTAGTACCCCTGAAGTAGCGGGGGGTGATACGCAGTATTTT.